The clone carrying this TCR beta chain turned up a few times. These data are taken from a study of blood T cell repertoires in COVID-19. Background on the study: COVID-19 samples collected from the United States, Italy and Spain covered acute and convalescent phases. Sources were T cells, B-cell-depleted T cells, or PBMCs; the material itself was cDNA or gDNA.

CDR3 length: 11 amino acids. The V and J ends lost 5 bases and 11 bases, in that order; junction bases with no gene match: 5. The germline V gene encodes CDR1 SQVTM and CDR2 ANQGSEA. TCRdb keeps only in-frame clones here, not all; method: immunoSEQ multiplex PCR. Among over 200,000 clones listed, 83% were seen once. The sequence was obtained from a middle-aged woman with active or convalescent COVID-19. The chain carries TRBV29-1 and TRBJ2-1; 8 nucleotides match TRBD1. The sequencing sample was made of peripheral blood. CDR3 coding DNA: TGCAGCGTTATTGGACAGGGTCAGCAGTTCTTC. Its protein is CSVIGQGQQFF.